This passage covers 24 T cell receptor beta chains from one sample sequenced in a study of T cells in Graves' hyperthyroidism and ophthalmopathy (dated by TCRdb to the late 2010s). The library was generated by multiplex PCR. The sequencing machine was an Illumina HiSeq 2000. The TCR beta CDR3 regions were amplified from the RNA transcripts. For the first round of RT-PCR on the TCR CDR3, the HTBI primer set was used together with the Qiagen OneStep RT-PCR kit. TCRdb handled the public reads itself, with Q25 trimming in fastp and clone calling in MiXCR, and kept productive beta chains. When rows share a CDR3 protein, they turn into one entry using the most common DNA and genes. Recorded for this sample are about 560,000 distinct CDR3 sequences; around a sixth of them occurred a single time. The ten largest make up under 8% of the sample. Input material: blood. The source is a woman aged 30 to 39 with Graves' hyperthyroidism.

This clonotype occurred a few times. The V gene is TRBV15, the J gene TRBJ2-2; D ambiguous. V lost 1 base to trimming and J lost 0 bases, with 9 bases between them. Germline CDR1 and CDR2: LNHNV and YYDKDF (reference sequence). The CDR3 has 16 residues. CDR3 nucleotides: TGTGCCACCAGCAGAGCGTTTACAGCGAACACCGGGGAGCTGTTTTTT. Translated, it gives CATSRAFTANTGELFF.

This clonotype was picked up many times. The chain's CDR3 is CASSLAAWETQYF. The CDR3 nucleotides are TGTGCCAGCAGTCTAGCGGCTTGGGAGACCCAGTACTTC. The chain employs TRBV6-2 or TRBV6-3 and TRBJ2-5; 7 bases agree with TRBD2. The CDR3 has 13 amino acids. Germline V gives CDR1 MNHEY, CDR2 SVGEGT. Trimming cost V 5 bases and J 5 bases; bases outside gene matches: 5.

The rearrangement uses TRBV28 and TRBJ2-7, with D possibly being TRBD2 (5 bases). The length of the CDR3 is 13 residues. The germline gives CDR1 MDHEN, CDR2 SYDVKM. V lost 4 bases to trimming and J lost 5 bases, with 12 bases between them. The CDR3 is CASSSVGVNEQYF. The CDR3 coding sequence is TGTGCCAGCAGTTCTGTGGGAGTAAACGAGCAGTACTTC.

As for this clonotype: A single base separates this from a much larger clone, so it may be a read error. The chain carries TRBV24-1 and TRBJ2-1; TRBD2 is a possible D gene (6 bases). TRBJ2-7 matches the DNA end more closely, so the J call is doubtful. The CDR3 spans 19 residues. Germline V CDR1 and CDR2: KGHDR, SFDVKD. The CDR3 nucleotides are TGTGCCACCAGTGATTTGCTTTTACTGGCGGGAAGAACTTACAATGAGCAGTACTTC. As protein: CATSDLLLLAGRTYNEQYF.

This clonotype has only a few counts. This rearrangement joins TRBV20-1 to TRBJ2-7; 7 nucleotides match TRBD1. The CDR3 spans 14 residues. With 6 bases clipped from V and 0 bases from J, the junction kept 8 bases outside the gene matches. Per germline, CDR1 DFQATT and CDR2 SNEGSKA (reference sequence). The CDR3 nucleotides read TGCAGTGCAACACCCGGGACAGACTCCTACGAGCAGTACTTC. Translated, it gives CSATPGTDSYEQYF.

This clonotype was detected only a few times. The V gene is TRBV9, the J gene TRBJ2-2, with 13 bases lining up with TRBD2. The germline V gene encodes CDR1 SGDLS and CDR2 YYNGEE. The CDR3 consists of 16 residues. V was pared by 2 bases and J by 7 bases, with 5 bases of the junction left unmatched. The CDR3 DNA reads TGTGCCAGCAGCGTGACTAGCGGGAGGTCCGGCGGGGAGCTGTTTTTT. This gives the protein CASSVTSGRSGGELFF. The full variable domain, rest sourced from reference TRBV9 and TRBJ2-2, is DSGVTQTPKHLITATGQRVTLRCSPRSGDLSVYWYQQSLDQGLQFLIQYYNGEERAKGNILERFSAQQFPDLHSELNLSSLELGDSALYFCASSVTSGRSGGELFFGEGSRLTVL.

This chain joins TRBV9 and TRBJ2-3; no clear D. The CDR3 has 15 amino acids. CDR1 and CDR2 (germline): SGDLS, YYNGEE. Deletions cut 3 bases from V and 1 base from J, with 12 bases between. In nucleotides, the CDR3 is TGTGCCAGCAGCGGGAGTACCGTGGGCACAGATACGCAGTATTTT. Translating gives CASSGSTVGTDTQYF.

This clonotype was observed many times. The chain carries TRBV6-1 and TRBJ2-7, with 7 bases lining up with TRBD1. Per germline, CDR1 MNHNS and CDR2 SASEGT. The CDR3 has 12 amino acids. V shed 6 bases, J shed 3 bases, and the junction held 2 bases outside the gene matches. Here the CDR3 DNA reads TGTGCCAGCAGCCGACAGGGCTACGAGCAGTACTTC. This sequence encodes CASSRQGYEQYF.

This clonotype has ten or more counts. The chain joins TRBV29-1 to TRBJ2-7, with 8 bases fitting TRBD1. Germline CDR1 reads SQVTM; CDR2 reads ANQGSEA. Trimming took 6 bases from V and 5 from J; bases not matched to a gene: 9. This CDR3 comprises 13 residues. The CDR3 spells CSVPGQAMHEQYF. CDR3 nucleotides: TGCAGCGTGCCGGGACAGGCAATGCACGAGCAGTACTTC.

This clonotype was picked up a small number of times. This rearrangement joins TRBV6-1 to TRBJ2-7; tentatively, D is TRBD1 (6 bases). Germline V gene lookup returns CDR1 MNHNS and CDR2 SASEGT. The CDR3 extends over 16 amino acids. The V end was cut by 7 bases, the J end by 3 bases, with 22 bases between. As DNA, the CDR3 is TGTGCCAGCAACACAAACCCAGGGGTCGTCGGCTACGAGCAGTACTTC. This translates into CASNTNPGVVGYEQYF.

This clonotype was seen at least ten times. The chain links TRBV7-2 to TRBJ2-3; D is ambiguous. V shed 0 bases and J shed 4 bases, with 5 bases lying between them. Germline lookup yields CDR1 SGHTA and CDR2 FQGNSA. CDR3 length: 13 amino acids. CDR3 DNA: TGTGCCAGCAGCTTAGCCCGGTCAGATACGCAGTATTTT. Translating it yields CASSLARSDTQYF.

This clonotype was recorded many times. This chain links TRBV12-3 or TRBV12-4 with TRBJ2-7; TRBD2 is a possible D gene (5 bases). This CDR3 has 16 residues. With 3 bases removed from V and 2 bases from J, the gap between germline ends came to 17 bases. CDR3 nucleotides: TGTGCCAGCAGTTTGGACGCCGGGATAGTCCCCTACGAGCAGTACTTC. Residues: CASSLDAGIVPYEQYF.

This clonotype was recorded many times. The chain uses TRBV7-9 and TRBJ1-1, with 10 bases identical to TRBD1. V dropped 5 bases and J dropped 5; count of bases not matched to a gene: 11. The length of the CDR3 is 16 residues. Germline CDR1 is SEHNR and CDR2 is FQNEAQ (reference sequence). The CDR3 coding sequence is TGTGCCAGCAGCCGCAGACAGGGGGCGTTGGGGACTGAAGCTTTCTTT. As protein: CASSRRQGALGTEAFF.

This clonotype was detected ten times or more. V usage is TRBV18 and J usage is TRBJ1-1; the match to TRBD1 covers 10 bases. The CDR3 has 15 residues. Losses at the gene ends were 3 bases for V and 3 bases for J; bases not matched to a gene: 4. Germline lookup yields CDR1 KGHSH and CDR2 LQKENI. CDR3 DNA: TGTGCCAGCTCACCTCGGACAGGGGGGGACACTGAAGCTTTCTTT. Translation gives CASSPRTGGDTEAFF.

As regards this clonotype: This clone may be a read error of a much larger clone one base away. The chain combines TRBV6-1 with TRBJ2-2; unclear D gene. Trimming left V 7 bases short and J 3 bases short, with 3 bases between. Germline V lookup: CDR1 MNHNS, CDR2 SASEGT. The CDR3 length is 11 residues. The CDR3 DNA reads as TGTGCCAGCACACACACCGGGGAGCTGTTTTTT. Translating it yields CASTHTGELFF.

The chain couples TRBV18 to TRBJ1-2; 7 bases agree with TRBD1. Germline V gene sequence: CDR1 KGHSH, CDR2 LQKENI. V trimming: 3 bases; J trimming: 6 bases; junction bases outside the gene matches: 7. CDR3 length equals 14 residues. The CDR3 DNA follows: TGTGCCAGCTCACCGACAGGGAAATGGGATGGCTACACCTTC. Protein sequence: CASSPTGKWDGYTF.

This clonotype was picked up many times. The V and J genes are TRBV30 and TRBJ1-1; no firm D call. This CDR3 has 11 residues. Looked up from germline, CDR1 is GTSNPN and CDR2 is SVGIG (reference sequence). V gave up 6 bases and J gave up 5 bases, with 10 bases separating them. The CDR3 spells CACLLWTEAFF. The CDR3 bases are TGTGCCTGCCTTCTGTGGACTGAAGCTTTCTTT.

This clonotype showed up many times. The V call is TRBV6-2 or TRBV6-3, the J call TRBJ2-1; 8 positions agree with TRBD2. The germline gives CDR1 MNHEY, CDR2 SVGEGT. The CDR3 consists of 17 residues. J gave up 3 bases and V 2 bases, and 9 bases lay outside the gene matches. The CDR3 DNA is TGTGCCAGCAGTTACCTACCGAGCGGGAGCTTCTACAATGAGCAGTTCTTC. Protein product: CASSYLPSGSFYNEQFF.

This clonotype was recorded many times. V is TRBV28 and J is TRBJ2-7; TRBD2 might be the D (6 bases). CDR1 and CDR2 (germline): MDHEN, SYDVKM. The CDR3 spans 15 residues. V lost 3 bases, J lost 1 base, and 13 bases lay in between. The CDR3 sequence is CASSFSRGGSYEQYF. The CDR3 DNA reads as TGTGCCAGCAGTTTCAGCCGAGGAGGGTCCTACGAGCAGTACTTC.

The chain uses TRBV4-2 and TRBJ2-1; D gene uncertain. From germline, CDR1 is LGHNA and CDR2 YNFKEQ. This CDR3 has 12 amino acids. Trimming stripped 5 bases from V and 9 bases from J, with 11 bases between. The CDR3 reads CASSVRVGEQFF. CDR3 nucleotide sequence: TGTGCCAGCAGCGTGCGTGTAGGTGAGCAGTTCTTC.

In this sample, this clonotype turned up many times. The chain has TRBV7-8 and TRBJ2-1; 11 nucleotides align to TRBD2. CDR3 length equals 18 residues. Germline values: CDR1 SGHVS, CDR2 FQNEAQ. J gave up 5 bases and V 2 bases, and 11 bases lay outside the gene matches. CDR3 loop: CASSLPLRLAGLNNEQFF. In DNA form, the CDR3 reads TGTGCCAGCAGCTTACCCCTCAGACTAGCGGGGCTAAACAATGAGCAGTTCTTC. The whole variable domain, remainder taken from reference TRBV7-8 and TRBJ2-1, is GAGVSQSPRYKVAKRGQDVALRCDPISGHVSLFWYQQALGQGPEFLTYFQNEAQLDKSGLPSDRFFAERPEGSVSTLKIQRTQQEDSAVYLCASSLPLRLAGLNNEQFFGPGTRLTVL.

In this sample, this clonotype turned up a few times. This chain links TRBV20-1 with TRBJ2-1; 13 bases fit TRBD2. This CDR3 comprises 15 residues. The V and J ends lost 3 bases and 10 bases, in that order; junction bases with no gene match: 9. Germline V gene data show CDR1 as DFQATT and CDR2 as SNEGSKA (reference sequence). The CDR3, as DNA: TGCAGTGCTAGCAGTTCGGGACTAGCGGGGAAGGAGCAGTTCTTC. It specifies CSASSSGLAGKEQFF.

The chain combines TRBV5-1 with TRBJ2-7; no clear D gene. The CDR3 runs to 14 residues. The germline V gene has CDR1 SGHRS and CDR2 YFSETQ. Between the trimmed V and J ends, which lost 4 bases and 6 bases, there was a span of 17 bases. The CDR3: CASSALSSRSEQYF. CDR3 sequence (DNA): TGCGCCAGCAGCGCCTTATCGTCGAGGAGCGAGCAGTACTTC.

The table lists this clonotype with a few counts. The genes are TRBV19 and TRBJ2-1; a weak D match, TRBD2 (6 bases). Germline loops: CDR1 LNHDA, CDR2 SQIVND (reference sequence). The V end lost 2 bases, the J end lost 10 bases, and 27 bases lay between the germline ends. This CDR3 is built from 18 residues. The CDR3 coding sequence is TGTGCCAGTAGTATAACTTACGGTGGGGGACTGGCGGCTAAAGAGCAGTTCTTC. Translated, it gives CASSITYGGGLAAKEQFF.